The sample holds one count of the clone carrying this T cell receptor beta chain. The antigen is not known. The data stem from a study of cytomegalovirus exposure and HLA in healthy donors. The study, taken as a whole, reports: Rare TCR sequences predominated, though certain public TCRs were found in many donors. Altogether, some 170 TCR beta chains were recorded as cytomegalovirus-associated. Confirmation was obtained in vitro that a few CMV-associated chains are specific for CMV antigens.

The CDR3 loop spans 14 amino acids. Germline CDR1 is SNHLY and CDR2 is FYNNEI. The ends were cut back, 7 bases at V and 4 bases at J, with 16 bases in the middle. Profiled with immunoSEQ multiplex PCR; TCRdb holds only in-frame clones, not every one. The profile shows about 130,000 clones, about nine tenths of them singletons. The specimen sequenced was PBMCs. The chain carries TRBV2 and TRBJ1-2; possibly TRBD1 for D (5 bases). The TCR originated in a young man in good health and CMV-seronegative. The CDR3, as DNA: TGTGCCAGCAAATCCCAGGGTTTCGGCTATGGCTACACCTTC. Its protein product is CASKSQGFGYGYTF.